The next 17 T cell receptor beta chains were all read from a single sample in a study of blood T cells in healthy people across ages. Using a J-beta primer mix together with a sample-barcoded 5' primer, a second PCR was run for roughly 7 to 11 cycles. Using its own MiXCR run on the 5' RACE reads, TCRdb lists one record per CDR3 protein. The sample consists of approximately 780,000 distinct CDR3 sequences, roughly 24% of them appearing once. The same sample was also studied in work on T cells of mothers and their children.

The sample consisted of blood. The source is a boy younger than 18 in good health.

This clonotype was counted only a few times. The CDR3: CASSLVGLAGGSTETQYF. Here the CDR3 DNA reads TGTGCCAGCAGCTTAGTAGGTCTAGCGGGGGGATCCACAGAGACCCAGTACTTC. This rearrangement joins TRBV11-1 to TRBJ2-5, with 11 bases aligning to TRBD2. CDR1 and CDR2 (germline): SGHAT, FQDESV (reference sequence). The V and J ends lost 1 base and 4 bases, in that order; junction bases with no gene match: 11. This CDR3 spans 18 amino acids.

This clonotype showed up just a few times. V is TRBV4-2 and J is TRBJ2-2; D is ambiguous. The CDR3 runs to 15 residues. Trimming cost V 0 bases and J 5 bases, with 10 bases left between them. Germline loops: CDR1 LGHNA, CDR2 YNFKEQ. Written as DNA, the CDR3 is TGTGCCAGCAGCCAAGATCGAGGCTTTACCGGGGAGCTGTTTTTT. It codes for CASSQDRGFTGELFF.

V is TRBV7-2 and J is TRBJ2-2, with no clear D. The CDR3 runs 14 residues. Germline CDR1 reads SGHTA; CDR2 reads FQGNSA. V was cut by 1 base and J by 3 bases, with 6 bases left in between. The DNA of the CDR3 is TGTGCCAGCAGCTTAGTTGGTCACACCGGGGAGCTGTTTTTT. Translation: CASSLVGHTGELFF.

This clonotype has more than one count but fewer than ten. This chain links TRBV12-3 or TRBV12-4 with TRBJ2-7; TRBD2 agrees at 8 bases. CDR3 size: 15 residues. V was pared by 7 bases and J by 7 bases, with 15 bases of the junction left unmatched. The CDR3 sequence: CASNRGGREIGEQYF. CDR3 coding DNA: TGTGCCAGCAATCGGGGGGGGAGGGAGATCGGGGAGCAGTACTTC.

Of note for this clonotype: The missing conserved phenylalanine or tryptophan at the end of this CDR3 makes a read error likely. The chain recombines TRBV9 with TRBJ1-1; TRBD1 agrees at 9 bases. The CDR3 spans 15 residues. CDR1 and CDR2 from the germline V gene are SGDLS and YYNGEE. V lost 4 bases, J lost 1 base, and 5 bases stayed unmatched. The CDR3, as DNA: TGTGCCAGCAGCTCGACGACAGGGGGGAACACTGAAGCTTTCCTT. The encoded protein is CASSSTTGGNTEAFL.

This clonotype was detected only a few times. This chain connects TRBV29-1 to TRBJ2-1; D possibly corresponds to TRBD1 (5 bases). CDR1 is SQVTM and CDR2 is ANQGSEA in the germline V gene. The V end was cut by 4 bases, the J end by 3 bases, with 7 bases between. The CDR3 has 12 amino acids. CDR3 sequence reads: CSVATVYNEQFF. The CDR3 DNA reads as TGCAGCGTTGCGACAGTCTACAATGAGCAGTTCTTC.

The chain has TRBV7-6 and TRBJ1-2; possible D gene TRBD1, 6 bases. V lost 5 bases to trimming and J lost 8 bases, with 15 bases between them. Germline CDR1 reads SGHVS; CDR2 reads FNYEAQ. There are 13 residues in the CDR3. The CDR3 bases are TGTGCCAGCAGCCACCCGGGGGCGCGAGGCTACACCTTC. Protein product: CASSHPGARGYTF.

The V call is TRBV6-6, the J call TRBJ2-3; no firm D call. Trimming removed 8 bases at V and 2 bases at J, with 20 bases between. The germline CDR1 and CDR2 sequences are MNHNY and SVGAGI (reference sequence). CDR3 size: 16 residues. CDR3 loop: CASSAVRGWSTDTQYF. CDR3 nucleotides: TGTGCCAGCTCCGCGGTCCGTGGGTGGTCCACAGATACGCAGTATTTT.

This clonotype was observed a few times. The rearrangement links TRBV4-1 to TRBJ2-1, with D tentatively TRBD1 (5 bases). The tail of the sequence fits TRBJ2-7 better, so the J call may be wrong. This CDR3 comprises 15 residues. The V gene's germline CDR1 is MGHRA and CDR2 YSYEKL. The CDR3: CASSLQDAGFYEQYF. The CDR3 DNA reads TGCGCCAGCAGCCTCCAAGACGCAGGGTTCTACGAGCAGTACTTC.

This clonotype was observed at least ten times. The J gene is TRBJ2-7, the V gene TRBV6-1, with D possibly being TRBD1 or TRBD2 (5 bases each). The CDR3 consists of 13 residues. Trimming took 6 bases from V and 3 from J, leaving 12 bases between them. Looked up from germline, CDR1 is MNHNS and CDR2 is SASEGT. As DNA, the CDR3 is TGTGCCAGCAGAACCGGGACGGTCTACGAGCAGTACTTC. Translation: CASRTGTVYEQYF.

This CDR3 reads CASSLFRGTEAFF. The CDR3 bases are TGTGCCAGCAGCTTGTTTAGGGGGACTGAAGCTTTCTTT. The chain is built from TRBV11-2 and TRBJ1-1, with TRBD1 as a possible D gene (6 bases). The CDR3 sequence is 13 residues long. The V gene's germline CDR1 is SGHAT and CDR2 FQNNGV. V lost 3 bases, J lost 5 bases, and 10 bases lay in between.

This clonotype has more than one count but fewer than ten. The chain has TRBV12-3 or TRBV12-4 and TRBJ1-5, with TRBD1 as a possible D gene (6 bases). The CDR3 consists of 14 residues. V was clipped by 5 bases and J by 3 bases, with 11 bases between them. The CDR3 DNA sequence: TGTGCCAGCAGTGTGGACAGCTTCAATCAGCCCCAGCATTTT. Residues: CASSVDSFNQPQHF.

A single count supports this clonotype. J is TRBJ1-1 and V is TRBV25-1; D is uncertain. Germline lookup yields CDR1 MGHDK and CDR2 SYGVNS. This CDR3 contains 14 residues. V lost 1 base, J lost 4 bases, and 10 bases lay in between. In DNA form, the CDR3 reads TGTGCCAGCAGTGAATGGGCAGGCCCCACTGAAGCTTTCTTT. Amino acid sequence: CASSEWAGPTEAFF.

This clonotype was found many times. The DNA of the CDR3 is TGTGCCAGCAGTTATTCCCCTCGGGGCGAGTCACCCCTCCACTTT. Protein: CASSYSPRGESPLHF. The chain recombines TRBV6-5 with TRBJ1-6, with TRBD1 as a possible D gene (5 bases). V lost 3 bases and J lost 10, with 16 bases in between. The germline CDR1 and CDR2 sequences are MNHEY and SVGAGI. The CDR3 loop spans 15 amino acids.

This clonotype was observed a handful of times. V gene TRBV2 combines with J gene TRBJ2-7; the D gene is possibly TRBD1 (5 bases). Germline lookup yields CDR1 SNHLY and CDR2 FYNNEI. The CDR3 is 13 residues long. Trimming removed 11 bases at V and 5 bases at J, with 19 bases between. The CDR3 DNA is TGTGCCTCTGGGGCCGTCAACCCGGACGAGCAGTACTTC. It yields the protein CASGAVNPDEQYF. The full variable domain, rest sourced from reference TRBV2 and TRBJ2-7, is EPEVTQTPSHQVTQMGQEVILRCVPISNHLYFYWYRQILGQKVEFLVSFYNNEISEKSEIFDDQFSVERPDGSNFTLKIRSTKLEDSAMYFCASGAVNPDEQYFGPGTRLTVT.

This clonotype came up a few times. The chain links TRBV15 to TRBJ1-5; 8 bases align to TRBD1. Germline V gene lookup returns CDR1 LNHNV and CDR2 YYDKDF (reference sequence). Trimming at V came to 1 base and at J to 0 bases, leaving 17 bases not matched to a gene. This CDR3 spans 21 amino acids. The CDR3 nucleotides are TGTGCCACCAGCAGAGTTGGGGACAGGACCGTCCGGGGATATAGCAATCAGCCCCAGCATTTT. Its protein is CATSRVGDRTVRGYSNQPQHF. The complete variable domain, with remaining parts taken from reference TRBV15 and TRBJ1-5, reads DAMVIQNPRYQVTQFGKPVTLSCSQTLNHNVMYWYQQKSSQAPKLLFHYYDKDFNNEADTPDNFQSRRPNTSFCFLDIRSPGLGDTAMYLCATSRVGDRTVRGYSNQPQHFGDGTRLSIL.

On this clonotype: One junction end disagrees with the germline gene, perhaps due to a read error. This sequence joins TRBV7-9 and TRBJ2-7, with D perhaps matching TRBD1 (6 bases). Germline V lookup: CDR1 SEHNR, CDR2 FQNEAQ (reference sequence). CDR3 length: 15 amino acids. DNA for the CDR3: TGCGCCAGCAGTTCAACCGGGACACCCCTGGACGAGCAGTACTTC. Protein sequence: CASSSTGTPLDEQYF.